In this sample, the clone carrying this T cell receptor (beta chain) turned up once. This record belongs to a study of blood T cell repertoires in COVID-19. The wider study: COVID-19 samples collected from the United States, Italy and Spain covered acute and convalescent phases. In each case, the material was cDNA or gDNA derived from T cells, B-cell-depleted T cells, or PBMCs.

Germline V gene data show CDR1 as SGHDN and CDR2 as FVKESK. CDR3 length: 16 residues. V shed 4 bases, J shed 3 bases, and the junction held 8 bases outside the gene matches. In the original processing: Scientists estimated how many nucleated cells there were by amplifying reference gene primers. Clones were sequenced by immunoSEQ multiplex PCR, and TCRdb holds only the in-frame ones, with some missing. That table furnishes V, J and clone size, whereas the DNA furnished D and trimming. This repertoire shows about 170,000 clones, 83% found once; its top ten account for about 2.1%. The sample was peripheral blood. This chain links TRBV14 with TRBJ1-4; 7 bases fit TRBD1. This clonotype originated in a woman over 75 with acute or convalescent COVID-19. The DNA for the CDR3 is TGTGCCAGCAGCCGAAACACAGGGGCCTCTAATGAAAAACTGTTTTTT. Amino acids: CASSRNTGASNEKLFF.